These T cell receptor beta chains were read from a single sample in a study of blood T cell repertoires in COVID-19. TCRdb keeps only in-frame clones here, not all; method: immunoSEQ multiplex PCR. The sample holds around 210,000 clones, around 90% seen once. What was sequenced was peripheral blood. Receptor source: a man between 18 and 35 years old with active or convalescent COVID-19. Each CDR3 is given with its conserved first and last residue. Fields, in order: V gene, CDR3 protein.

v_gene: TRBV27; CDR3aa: CASSIREAYEQYF
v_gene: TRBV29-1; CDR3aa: CSAGQGANTGELFF
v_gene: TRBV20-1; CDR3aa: CSAYSFYGYTF
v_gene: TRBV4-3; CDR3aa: CASSEGPGSGANVLTF
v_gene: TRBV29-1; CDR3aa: CSVETGRDQPQHF
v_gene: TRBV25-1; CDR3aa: CASSATGAGNEKLFF
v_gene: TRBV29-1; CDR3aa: CSGLTAMNTEAFF
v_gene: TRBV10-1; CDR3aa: CASSGGLDTQYF
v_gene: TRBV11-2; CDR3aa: CASSLEPGNTEAFF
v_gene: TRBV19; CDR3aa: CATGTSGSRTDTQYF
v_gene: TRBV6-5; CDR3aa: CASSTGTSGVYEQYF
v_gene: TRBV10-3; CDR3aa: CAISVRGQDEQYF
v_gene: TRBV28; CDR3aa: CASSLGGGGQPQHF
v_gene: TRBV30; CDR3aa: CAWAVGGSQETQYF
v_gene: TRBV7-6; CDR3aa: CASSPLAGAKNIQYF
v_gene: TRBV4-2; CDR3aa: CASSQDGTSGANVLTF
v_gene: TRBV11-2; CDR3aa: CASSPGSILSYEQYF
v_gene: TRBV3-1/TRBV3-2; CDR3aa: CASSQDWTSGIYEQYF
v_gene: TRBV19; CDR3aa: CASELAGAYNEQFF
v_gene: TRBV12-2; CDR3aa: CASRFPLADTAGANVLTF
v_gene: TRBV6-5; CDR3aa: CASSSTGGGTYEQYF
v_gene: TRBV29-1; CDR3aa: CSGSGRAYNEQFF
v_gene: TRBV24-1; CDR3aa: CATSPGVGDAQYF
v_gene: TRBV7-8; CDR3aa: CASSPASGTGLLSYEQYF
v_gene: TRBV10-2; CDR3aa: CASSERVQGGEQYF
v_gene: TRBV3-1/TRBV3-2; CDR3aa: CASSQLGPRDNEQFF
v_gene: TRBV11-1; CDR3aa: CASSLDRQGPNEKLFF
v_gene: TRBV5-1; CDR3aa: CASSYRGTSGTGYNEQFF
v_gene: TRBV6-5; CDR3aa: CASSYLLGGADTEAFF
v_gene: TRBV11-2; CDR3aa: CASSLGTGGTDTQYF
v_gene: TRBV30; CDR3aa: CAWSVRRGQETQYF
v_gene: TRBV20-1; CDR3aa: CSASMGQGDYGYTF
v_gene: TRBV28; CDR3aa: CASSLGQPSTDTQYF
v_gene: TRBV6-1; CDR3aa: CASSERQAMEKLFF
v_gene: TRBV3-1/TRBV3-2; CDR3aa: CASSPVRGAVVQYF
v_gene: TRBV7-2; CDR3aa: CASSLNLGSNQPQHF
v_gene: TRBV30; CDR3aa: CAWSVDRGRDTQYF
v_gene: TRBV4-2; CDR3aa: CASSQAPLGSGANVLTF
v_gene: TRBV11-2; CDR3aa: CASSLEGLNYGYTF